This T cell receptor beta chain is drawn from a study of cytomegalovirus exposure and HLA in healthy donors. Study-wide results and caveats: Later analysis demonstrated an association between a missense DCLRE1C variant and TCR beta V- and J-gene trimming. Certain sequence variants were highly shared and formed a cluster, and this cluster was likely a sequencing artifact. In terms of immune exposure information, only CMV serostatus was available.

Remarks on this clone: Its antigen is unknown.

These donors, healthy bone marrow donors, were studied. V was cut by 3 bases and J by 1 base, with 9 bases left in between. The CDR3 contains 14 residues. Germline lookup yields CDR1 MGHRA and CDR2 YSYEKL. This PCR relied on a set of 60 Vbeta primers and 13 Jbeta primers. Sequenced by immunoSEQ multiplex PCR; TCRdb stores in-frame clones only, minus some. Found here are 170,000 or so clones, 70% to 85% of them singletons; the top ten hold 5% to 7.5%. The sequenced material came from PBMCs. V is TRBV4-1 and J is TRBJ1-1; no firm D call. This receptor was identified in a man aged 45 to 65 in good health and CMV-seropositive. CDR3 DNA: TGCGCCAGCAGCCACCGTAGAGCGAACACTGAAGCTTTCTTT. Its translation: CASSHRRANTEAFF.